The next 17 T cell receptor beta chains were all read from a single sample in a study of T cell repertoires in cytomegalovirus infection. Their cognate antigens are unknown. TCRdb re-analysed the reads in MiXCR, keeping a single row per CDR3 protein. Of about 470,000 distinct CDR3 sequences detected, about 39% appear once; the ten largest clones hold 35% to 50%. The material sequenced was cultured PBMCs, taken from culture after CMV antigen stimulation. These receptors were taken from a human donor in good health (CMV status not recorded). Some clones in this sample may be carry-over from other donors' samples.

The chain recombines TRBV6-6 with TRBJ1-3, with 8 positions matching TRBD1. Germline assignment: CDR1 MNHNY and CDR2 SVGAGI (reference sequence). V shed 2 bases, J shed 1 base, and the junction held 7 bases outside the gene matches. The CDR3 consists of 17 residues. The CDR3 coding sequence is TGTGCCAGCAGTTACGCACACAGGGGGAAGTCTGGAAACACCATATATTTT. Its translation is CASSYAHRGKSGNTIYF.

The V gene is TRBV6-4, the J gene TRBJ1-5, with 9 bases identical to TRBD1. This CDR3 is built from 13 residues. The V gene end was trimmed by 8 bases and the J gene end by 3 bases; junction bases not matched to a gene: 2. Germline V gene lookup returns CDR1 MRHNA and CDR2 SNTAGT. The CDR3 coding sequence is TGTGCCAGCTACAGGGGGCCCAATCAGCCCCAGCATTTT. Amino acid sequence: CASYRGPNQPQHF.

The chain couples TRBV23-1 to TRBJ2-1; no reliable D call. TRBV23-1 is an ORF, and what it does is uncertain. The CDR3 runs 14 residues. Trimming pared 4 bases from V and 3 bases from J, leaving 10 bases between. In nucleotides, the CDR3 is TGCGCCAGCAGTCTTCCTGAGTACTACAATGAGCAGTTCTTC. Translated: CASSLPEYYNEQFF.

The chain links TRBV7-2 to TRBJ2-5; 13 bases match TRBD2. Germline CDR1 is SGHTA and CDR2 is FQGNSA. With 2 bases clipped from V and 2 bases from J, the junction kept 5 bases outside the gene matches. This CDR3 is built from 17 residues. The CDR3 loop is CASSLTGLAGEQETQYF. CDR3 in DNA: TGTGCCAGCAGCTTAACAGGACTAGCGGGGGAACAAGAGACCCAGTACTTC.

Here the CDR3 DNA reads TGTGCCAGCAGCTTTTTCAGCTCTGGAAACACCATATATTTT. Protein: CASSFFSSGNTIYF. This chain links TRBV12-3 or TRBV12-4 with TRBJ1-3; D not resolved. V shed 6 bases and J shed 0 bases, with 9 bases lying between them. The CDR3 contains 14 residues.

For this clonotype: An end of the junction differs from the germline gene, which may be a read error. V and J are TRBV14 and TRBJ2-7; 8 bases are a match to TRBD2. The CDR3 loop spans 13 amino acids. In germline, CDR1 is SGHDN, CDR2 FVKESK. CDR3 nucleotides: TGTGCCAGCAGCCAAGCCGTGGCGGGAGGCCACTCTTTC. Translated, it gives CASSQAVAGGHSF.

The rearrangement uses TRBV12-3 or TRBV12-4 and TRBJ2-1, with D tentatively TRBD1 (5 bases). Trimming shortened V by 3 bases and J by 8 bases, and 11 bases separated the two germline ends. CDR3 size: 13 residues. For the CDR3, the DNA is TGTGCCAGCAGTTTTCAGGGTCCCCATGAGCAGTTCTTC. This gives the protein CASSFQGPHEQFF.

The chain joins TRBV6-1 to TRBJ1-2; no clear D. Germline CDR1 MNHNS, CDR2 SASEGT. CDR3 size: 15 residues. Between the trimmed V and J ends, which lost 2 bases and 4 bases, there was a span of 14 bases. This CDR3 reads CASSEYPHGSYGYTF. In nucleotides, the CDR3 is TGTGCCAGCAGTGAATACCCCCACGGTAGCTATGGCTACACCTTC.

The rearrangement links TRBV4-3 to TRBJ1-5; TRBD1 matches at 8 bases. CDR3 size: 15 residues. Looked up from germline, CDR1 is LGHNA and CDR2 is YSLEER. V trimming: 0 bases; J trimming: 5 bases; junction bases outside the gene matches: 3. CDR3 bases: TGCGCCAGCAGCCAAGATGAGACAGGGGATCAGCCCCAGCATTTT. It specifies CASSQDETGDQPQHF.

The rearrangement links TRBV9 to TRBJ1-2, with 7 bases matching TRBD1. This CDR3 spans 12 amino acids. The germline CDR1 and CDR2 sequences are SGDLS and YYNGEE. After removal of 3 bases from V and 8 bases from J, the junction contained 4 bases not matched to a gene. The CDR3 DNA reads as TGTGCCAGCAGCGGACAGGGCCCCGGCTACACCTTC. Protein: CASSGQGPGYTF.

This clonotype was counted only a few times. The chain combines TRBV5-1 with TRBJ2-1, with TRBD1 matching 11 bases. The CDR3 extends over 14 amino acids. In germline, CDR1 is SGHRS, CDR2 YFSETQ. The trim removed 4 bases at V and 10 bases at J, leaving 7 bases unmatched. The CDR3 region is CASSLGQGADEQFF. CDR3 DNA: TGCGCCAGCAGCCTCGGACAGGGGGCAGACGAGCAGTTCTTC.

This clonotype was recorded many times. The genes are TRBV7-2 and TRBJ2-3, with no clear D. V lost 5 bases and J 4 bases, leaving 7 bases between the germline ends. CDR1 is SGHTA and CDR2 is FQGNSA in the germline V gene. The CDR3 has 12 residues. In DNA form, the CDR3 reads TGTGCCAGCAGCGATGGGCCAGATACGCAGTATTTT. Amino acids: CASSDGPDTQYF.

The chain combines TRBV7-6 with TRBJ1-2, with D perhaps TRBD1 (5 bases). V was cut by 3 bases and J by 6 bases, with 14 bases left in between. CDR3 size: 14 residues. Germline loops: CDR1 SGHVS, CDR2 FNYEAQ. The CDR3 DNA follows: TGTGCCAGCAGCTTCACCCAGGGAGGAGATGGCTACACCTTC. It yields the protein CASSFTQGGDGYTF.

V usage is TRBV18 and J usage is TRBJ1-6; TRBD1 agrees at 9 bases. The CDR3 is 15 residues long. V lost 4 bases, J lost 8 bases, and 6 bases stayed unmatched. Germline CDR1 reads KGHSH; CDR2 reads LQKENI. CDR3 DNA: TGTGCCAGCTCACAATTGACAGGGGGTGATTCACCCCTCCACTTT. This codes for CASSQLTGGDSPLHF.

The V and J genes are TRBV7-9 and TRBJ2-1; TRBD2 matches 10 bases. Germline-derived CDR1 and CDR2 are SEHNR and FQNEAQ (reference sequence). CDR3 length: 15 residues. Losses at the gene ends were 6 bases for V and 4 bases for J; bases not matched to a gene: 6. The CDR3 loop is CASRLLAGVYNEQFF. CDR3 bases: TGTGCCAGCAGGCTTCTAGCGGGAGTTTACAATGAGCAGTTCTTC.

CDR3 sequence reads: CASSLAMGHNEQFF. The DNA for the CDR3 is TGTGCCAGCAGCTTAGCAATGGGGCACAATGAGCAGTTCTTC. This chain links TRBV7-2 with TRBJ2-1; tentatively, D is TRBD1 (5 bases). CDR1 SGHTA and CDR2 FQGNSA come from the germline V gene. This CDR3 comprises 14 residues. Deletions cut 0 bases from V and 5 bases from J, with 8 bases between. Supplemented by reference TRBV7-2 and TRBJ2-1, the full variable domain reads GAGVSQSPSNKVTEKGKDVELRCDPISGHTALYWYRQSLGQGLEFLIYFQGNSAPDKSGLPSDRFSAERTGGSVSTLTIQRTQQEDSAVYLCASSLAMGHNEQFFGPGTRLTVL.

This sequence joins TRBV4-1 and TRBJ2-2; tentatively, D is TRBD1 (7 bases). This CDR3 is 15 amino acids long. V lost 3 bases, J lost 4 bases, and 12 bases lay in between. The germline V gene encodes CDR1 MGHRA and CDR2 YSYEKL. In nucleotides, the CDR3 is TGCGCCAGCAGCCAGGCAGGGGGGAGCACCGGGGAGCTGTTTTTT. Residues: CASSQAGGSTGELFF.